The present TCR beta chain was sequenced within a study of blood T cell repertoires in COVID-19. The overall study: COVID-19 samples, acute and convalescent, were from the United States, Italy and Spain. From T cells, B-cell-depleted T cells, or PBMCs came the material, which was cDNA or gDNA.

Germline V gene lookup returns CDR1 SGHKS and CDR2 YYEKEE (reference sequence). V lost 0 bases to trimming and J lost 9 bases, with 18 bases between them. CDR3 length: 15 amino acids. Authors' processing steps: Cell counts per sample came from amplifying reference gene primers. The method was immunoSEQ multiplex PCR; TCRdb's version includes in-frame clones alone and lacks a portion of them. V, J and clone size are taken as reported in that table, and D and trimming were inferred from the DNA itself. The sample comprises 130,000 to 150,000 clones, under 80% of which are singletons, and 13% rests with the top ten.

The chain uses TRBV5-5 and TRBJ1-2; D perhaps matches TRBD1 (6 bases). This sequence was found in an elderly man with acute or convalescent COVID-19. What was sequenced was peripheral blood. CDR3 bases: TGTGCCAGCAGCTTGGCCCCACAGGGACCTTCGAGCTACACCTTC. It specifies CASSLAPQGPSSYTF.